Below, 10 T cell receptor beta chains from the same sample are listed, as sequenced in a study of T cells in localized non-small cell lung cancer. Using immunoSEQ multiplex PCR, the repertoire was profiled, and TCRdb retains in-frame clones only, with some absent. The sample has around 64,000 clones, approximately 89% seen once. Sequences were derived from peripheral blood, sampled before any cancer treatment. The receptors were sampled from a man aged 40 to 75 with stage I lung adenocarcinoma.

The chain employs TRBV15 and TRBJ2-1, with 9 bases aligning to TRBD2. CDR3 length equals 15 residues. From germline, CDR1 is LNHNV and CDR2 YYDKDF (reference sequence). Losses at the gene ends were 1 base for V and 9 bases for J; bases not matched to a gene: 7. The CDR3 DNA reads TGTGCCACCAGCAGAGGTGGCGGGAGGGTAACTGAGCAGTTCTTC. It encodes CATSRGGGRVTEQFF.

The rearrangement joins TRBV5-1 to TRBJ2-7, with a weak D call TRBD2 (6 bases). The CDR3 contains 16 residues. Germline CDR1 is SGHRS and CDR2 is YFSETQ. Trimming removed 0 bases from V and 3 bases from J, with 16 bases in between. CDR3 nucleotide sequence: TGCGCCAGCAGCTTGGCCAGCGAGCGGGCCGGCTACGAGCAGTACTTC. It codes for CASSLASERAGYEQYF.

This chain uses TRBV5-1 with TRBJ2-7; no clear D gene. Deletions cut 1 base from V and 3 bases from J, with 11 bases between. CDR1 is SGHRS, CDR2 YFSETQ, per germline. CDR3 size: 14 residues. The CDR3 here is CASSLLGWGYEQYF. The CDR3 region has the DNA TGCGCCAGCAGCTTGCTGGGTTGGGGCTACGAGCAGTACTTC. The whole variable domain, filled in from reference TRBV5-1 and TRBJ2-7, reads KAGVTQTPRYLIKTRGQQVTLSCSPISGHRSVSWYQQTPGQGLQFLFEYFSETQRNKGNFPGRFSGRQFSNSRSEMNVSTLELGDSALYLCASSLLGWGYEQYFGPGTRLTVT.

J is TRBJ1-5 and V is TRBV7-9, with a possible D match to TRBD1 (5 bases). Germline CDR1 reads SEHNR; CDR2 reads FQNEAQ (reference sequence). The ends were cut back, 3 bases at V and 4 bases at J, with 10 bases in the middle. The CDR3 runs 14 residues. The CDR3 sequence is CASSFGGWNQPQHF. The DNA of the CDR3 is TGTGCCAGCAGCTTCGGGGGTTGGAATCAGCCCCAGCATTTT.

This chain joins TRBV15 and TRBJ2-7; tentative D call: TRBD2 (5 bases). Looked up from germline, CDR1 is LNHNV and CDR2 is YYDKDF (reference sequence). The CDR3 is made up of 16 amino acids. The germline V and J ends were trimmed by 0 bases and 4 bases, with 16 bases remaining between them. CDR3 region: CATSRDRAGPMYEQYF. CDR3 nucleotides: TGTGCCACCAGCAGAGATAGGGCGGGCCCAATGTACGAGCAGTACTTC.

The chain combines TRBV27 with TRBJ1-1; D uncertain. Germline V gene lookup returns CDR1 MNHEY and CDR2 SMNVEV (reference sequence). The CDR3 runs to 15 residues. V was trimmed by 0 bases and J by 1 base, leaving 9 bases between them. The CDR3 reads CASSLSPRRNTEAFF. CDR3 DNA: TGTGCCAGCAGTTTATCCCCAAGGCGGAACACTGAAGCTTTCTTT.

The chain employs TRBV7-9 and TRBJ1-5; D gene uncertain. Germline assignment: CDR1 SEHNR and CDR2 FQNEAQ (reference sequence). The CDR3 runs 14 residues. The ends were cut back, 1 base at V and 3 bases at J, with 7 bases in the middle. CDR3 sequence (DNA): TGTGCCAGCAGCTTAGGGGCAGACAATCAGCCCCAGCATTTT. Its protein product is CASSLGADNQPQHF.

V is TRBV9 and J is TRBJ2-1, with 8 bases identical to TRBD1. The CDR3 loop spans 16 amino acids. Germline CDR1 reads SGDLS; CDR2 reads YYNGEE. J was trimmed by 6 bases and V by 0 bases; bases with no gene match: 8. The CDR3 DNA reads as TGTGCCAGCAGCGTAGCCGGACAGGGTGGACTCAATGAGCAGTTCTTC. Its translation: CASSVAGQGGLNEQFF.

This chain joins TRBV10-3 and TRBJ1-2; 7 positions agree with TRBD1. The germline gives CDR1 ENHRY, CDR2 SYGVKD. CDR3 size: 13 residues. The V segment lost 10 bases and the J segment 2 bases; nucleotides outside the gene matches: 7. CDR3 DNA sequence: TGTGCCACGTTACGACAGGGCAACTATGGCTACACCTTC. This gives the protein CATLRQGNYGYTF.

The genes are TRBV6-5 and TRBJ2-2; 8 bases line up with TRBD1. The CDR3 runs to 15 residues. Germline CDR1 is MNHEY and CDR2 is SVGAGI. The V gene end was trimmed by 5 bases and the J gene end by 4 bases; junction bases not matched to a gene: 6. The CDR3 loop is CASSLQGVGTGELFF. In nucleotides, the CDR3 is TGTGCCAGCAGTCTACAGGGGGTAGGCACCGGGGAGCTGTTTTTT.